This T cell receptor (beta chain) stems from a study of T cell repertoires in cytomegalovirus infection. Study details: CMV infection together with matching HLA type was indicated by public TCR beta signatures.

MiXCR was run by TCRdb on the reads, yielding one entry per CDR3 protein. The sample contains around 530,000 distinct CDR3 sequences, 26% of which appear only once. To note about this clonotype: The target antigen is unknown.

The study's findings and limits: In two of eight donors, the top clonotype was HLA-C-restricted CMV-specific.

The trim removed 0 bases at V and 7 bases at J, leaving 2 bases unmatched. This CDR3 contains 15 residues. The V gene's germline CDR1 is SGHTA and CDR2 FQGTGA. The chain has TRBV7-3 and TRBJ2-1, with 11 bases matching TRBD2. The TCR originated in a human donor in good health (CMV status not recorded). Some clones in this sample may be carry-over from other donors' samples. Sequenced material: PBMCs. This CDR3 is CASSLTGLAENEQFF. The CDR3 bases are TGTGCCAGCAGCTTAACGGGACTAGCGGAAAATGAGCAGTTCTTC. The variable domain in full, with the rest retrieved from reference TRBV7-3 and TRBJ2-1, is GAGVSQTPSNKVTEKGKYVELRCDPISGHTALYWYRQSLGQGPEFLIYFQGTGAADDSGLPNDRFFAVRPEGSVSTLKIQRTERGDSAVYLCASSLTGLAENEQFFGPGTRLTVL.